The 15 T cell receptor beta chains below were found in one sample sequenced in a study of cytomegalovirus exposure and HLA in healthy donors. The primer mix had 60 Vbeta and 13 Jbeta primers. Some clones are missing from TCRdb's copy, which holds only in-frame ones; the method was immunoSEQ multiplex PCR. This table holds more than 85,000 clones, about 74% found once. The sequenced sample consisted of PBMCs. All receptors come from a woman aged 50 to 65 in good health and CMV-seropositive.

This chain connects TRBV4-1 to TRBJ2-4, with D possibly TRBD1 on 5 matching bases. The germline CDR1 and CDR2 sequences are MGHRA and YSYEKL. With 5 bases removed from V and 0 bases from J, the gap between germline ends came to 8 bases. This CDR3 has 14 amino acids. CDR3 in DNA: TGCGCCAGCAGCACGCAGGGAGCCAAAAACATTCAGTACTTC. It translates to CASSTQGAKNIQYF.

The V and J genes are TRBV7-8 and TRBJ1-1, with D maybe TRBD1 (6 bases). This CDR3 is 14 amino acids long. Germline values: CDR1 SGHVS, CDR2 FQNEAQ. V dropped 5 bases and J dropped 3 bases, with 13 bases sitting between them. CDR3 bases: TGTGCCAGCAGCCCAACAGGGAGATACACTGAAGCTTTCTTT. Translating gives CASSPTGRYTEAFF.

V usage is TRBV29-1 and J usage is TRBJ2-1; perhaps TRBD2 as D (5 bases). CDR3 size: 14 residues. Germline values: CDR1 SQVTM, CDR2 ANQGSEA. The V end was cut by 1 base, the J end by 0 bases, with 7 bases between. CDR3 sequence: CSVEGGSSYNEQFF. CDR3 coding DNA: TGCAGCGTTGAAGGTGGGAGCTCCTACAATGAGCAGTTCTTC.

CDR3 residues: CASSPRRGLGTGELFF. The CDR3 DNA sequence: TGCGCCAGCAGCCCCCGCAGGGGGCTGGGAACCGGGGAGCTGTTTTTT. The chain combines TRBV10-1 with TRBJ2-2; 8 nucleotides agree with TRBD1. This CDR3 is built from 16 residues. Per the germline V gene, CDR1 is WNHNN and CDR2 is SYGVQD (reference sequence). Unmatched junction bases numbered 11, after V lost 6 bases and J lost 5 bases.

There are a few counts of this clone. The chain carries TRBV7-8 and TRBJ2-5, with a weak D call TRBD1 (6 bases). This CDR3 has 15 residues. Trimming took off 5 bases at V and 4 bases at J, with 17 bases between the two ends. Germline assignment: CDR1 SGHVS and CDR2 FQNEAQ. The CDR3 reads CASSPFAGDTETQYF. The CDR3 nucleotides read TGTGCCAGCAGCCCATTCGCAGGGGATACAGAGACCCAGTACTTC.

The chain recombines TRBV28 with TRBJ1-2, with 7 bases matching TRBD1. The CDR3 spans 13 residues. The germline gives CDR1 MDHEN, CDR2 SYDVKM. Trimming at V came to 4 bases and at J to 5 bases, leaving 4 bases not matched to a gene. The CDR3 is CASSYRGTYGYTF. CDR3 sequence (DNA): TGTGCCAGCAGTTACAGGGGTACTTATGGCTACACCTTC.

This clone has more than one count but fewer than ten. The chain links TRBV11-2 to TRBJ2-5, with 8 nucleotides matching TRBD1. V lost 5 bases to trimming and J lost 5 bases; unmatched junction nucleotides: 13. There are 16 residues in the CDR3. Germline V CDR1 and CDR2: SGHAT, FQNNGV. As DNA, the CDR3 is TGTGCCAGCAGCCCACTCCCAGGGGGCTGGGGGGAGACCCAGTACTTC. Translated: CASSPLPGGWGETQYF.

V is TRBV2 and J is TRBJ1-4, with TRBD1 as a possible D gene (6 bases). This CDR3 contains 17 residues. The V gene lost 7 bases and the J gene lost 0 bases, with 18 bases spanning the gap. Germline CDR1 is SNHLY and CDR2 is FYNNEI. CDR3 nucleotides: TGTGCCAGCAAGCCCCCCCGGGACACTTCAACTAATGAAAAACTGTTTTTT. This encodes CASKPPRDTSTNEKLFF. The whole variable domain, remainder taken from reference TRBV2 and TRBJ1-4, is EPEVTQTPSHQVTQMGQEVILRCVPISNHLYFYWYRQILGQKVEFLVSFYNNEISEKSEIFDDQFSVERPDGSNFTLKIRSTKLEDSAMYFCASKPPRDTSTNEKLFFGSGTQLSVL.

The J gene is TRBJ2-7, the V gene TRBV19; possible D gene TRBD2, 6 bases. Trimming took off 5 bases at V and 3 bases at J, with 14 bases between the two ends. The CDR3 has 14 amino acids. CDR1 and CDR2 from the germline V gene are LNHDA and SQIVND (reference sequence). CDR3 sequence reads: CASSYGGLIYEQYF. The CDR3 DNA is TGTGCCAGTAGTTACGGAGGGCTAATCTACGAGCAGTACTTC. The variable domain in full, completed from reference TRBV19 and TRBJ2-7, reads DGGITQSPKYLFRKEGQNVTLSCEQNLNHDAMYWYRQDPGQGLRLIYYSQIVNDFQKGDIAEGYSVSREKKESFPLTVTSAQKNPTAFYLCASSYGGLIYEQYFGPGTRLTVT.

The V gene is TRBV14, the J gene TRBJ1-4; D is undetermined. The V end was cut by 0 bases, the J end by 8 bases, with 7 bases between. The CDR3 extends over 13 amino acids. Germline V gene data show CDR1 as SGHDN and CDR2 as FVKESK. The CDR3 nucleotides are TGTGCCAGCAGCCAAGATAGATACGAAAAACTGTTTTTT. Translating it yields CASSQDRYEKLFF.

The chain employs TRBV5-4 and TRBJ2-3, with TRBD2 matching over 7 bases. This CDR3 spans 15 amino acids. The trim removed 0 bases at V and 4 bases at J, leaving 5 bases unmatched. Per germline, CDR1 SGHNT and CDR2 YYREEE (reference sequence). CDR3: CASSLEAGVADTQYF. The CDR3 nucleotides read TGTGCCAGCAGCTTGGAGGCGGGAGTGGCAGATACGCAGTATTTT.

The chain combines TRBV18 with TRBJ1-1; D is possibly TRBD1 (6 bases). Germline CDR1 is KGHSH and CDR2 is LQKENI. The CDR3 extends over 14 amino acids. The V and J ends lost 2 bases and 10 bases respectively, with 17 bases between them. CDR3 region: CASSPDLRGPGAFF. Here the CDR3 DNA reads TGTGCCAGCTCACCAGACCTCAGGGGCCCTGGAGCTTTCTTT.

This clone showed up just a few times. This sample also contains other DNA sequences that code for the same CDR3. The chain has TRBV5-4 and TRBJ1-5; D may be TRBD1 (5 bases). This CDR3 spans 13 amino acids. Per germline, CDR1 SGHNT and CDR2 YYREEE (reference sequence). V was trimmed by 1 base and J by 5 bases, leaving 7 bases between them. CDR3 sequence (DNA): TGTGCCAGCAGCTTGTGGGGGGATCAGCCCCAGCATTTT. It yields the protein CASSLWGDQPQHF.

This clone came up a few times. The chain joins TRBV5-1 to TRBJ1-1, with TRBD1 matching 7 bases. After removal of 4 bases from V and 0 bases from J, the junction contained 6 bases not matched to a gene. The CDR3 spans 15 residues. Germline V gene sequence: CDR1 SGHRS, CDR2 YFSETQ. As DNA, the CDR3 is TGCGCCAGCAGCCTCCAGGGGGGACTGAACACTGAAGCTTTCTTT. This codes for CASSLQGGLNTEAFF.

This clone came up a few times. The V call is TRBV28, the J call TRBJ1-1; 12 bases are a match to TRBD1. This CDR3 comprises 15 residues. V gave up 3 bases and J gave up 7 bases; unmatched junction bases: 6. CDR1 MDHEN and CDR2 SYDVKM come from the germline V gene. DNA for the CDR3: TGTGCCAGCAGTTTCCCCGGGACAGGGGGCAGTGAAGCTTTCTTT. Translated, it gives CASSFPGTGGSEAFF.